This T cell receptor beta chain was captured in a study of beta chain features in type 1 diabetes. Findings and limits, study-wide: Researchers report that Type 1 diabetes patients had moderately but significantly shorter TCRB CDR3s across all four CD4+ subsets.

The CDR3 has 14 residues. In germline, CDR1 is SGHTA, CDR2 FQGNSA. V was shortened by 5 bases and J by 2 bases, with 13 bases between the two germline ends. cDNA synthesis used the whole RNA isolate, giving expressed TCRB sequences. Method: immunoSEQ multiplex PCR; TCRdb's copy keeps in-frame clones and lacks some. The sample shows 20,000 to 25,000 clones, about 58% of them seen only once. In its sample, this clone was seen a few times. The antigen is not known. The specimen sequenced was stem cell memory CD4+ T cells from blood. The TCR was taken from a man between 18 and 35 years old with type 1 diabetes. The chain carries TRBV7-2 and TRBJ2-7, with unresolved D. CDR3 sequence: CASSRHLNPYEQYF. CDR3 DNA sequence: TGTGCCAGCAGCCGACACCTAAACCCCTACGAGCAGTACTTC.